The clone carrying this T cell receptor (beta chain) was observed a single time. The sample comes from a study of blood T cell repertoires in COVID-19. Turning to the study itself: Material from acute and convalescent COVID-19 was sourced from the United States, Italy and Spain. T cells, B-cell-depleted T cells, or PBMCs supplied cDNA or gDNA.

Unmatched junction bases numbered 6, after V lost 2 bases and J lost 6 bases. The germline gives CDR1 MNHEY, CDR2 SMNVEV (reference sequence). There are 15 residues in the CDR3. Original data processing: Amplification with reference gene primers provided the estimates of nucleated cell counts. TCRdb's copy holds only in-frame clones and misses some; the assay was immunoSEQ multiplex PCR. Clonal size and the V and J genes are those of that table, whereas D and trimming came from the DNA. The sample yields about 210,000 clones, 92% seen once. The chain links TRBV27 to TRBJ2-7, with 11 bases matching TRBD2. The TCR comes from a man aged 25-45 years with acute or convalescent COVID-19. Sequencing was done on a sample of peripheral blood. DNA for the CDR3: TGTGCCAGCAGTTTACTTAGCGGGAGGGCCACCGAGCAGTACTTC. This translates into CASSLLSGRATEQYF.